This T cell receptor beta chain was obtained from a study of T cell responses to AZD1222 COVID-19 vaccine. Background on the study: It was second doses at about 4 or about 12 weeks that were pooled.

Points from the study as a whole: Repertoire sampling happened only post peak T cell response. Females made up more of the donors, who were largely white British, and clonal diversity may have come out too low. Unmutated variant regions are reportedly targeted by nearly half of spike-specific TCRs.

Generated by immunoSEQ multiplex PCR, the TCRdb table keeps only in-frame clones and is missing some. The sample carries approximately 180,000 clones, about nine tenths recorded once. Worth noting for this clone: Its specificity is not known.

The CDR3 extends over 18 amino acids. The ends lost 4 bases at V and 2 bases at J; junction bases unmatched: 16. Looked up from germline, CDR1 is SGHNT and CDR2 is YENEEA. The TCR was taken from an adult in good health. Sequencing used peripheral blood, obtained on day 0 of AZD1222 vaccination. The chain recombines TRBV11-3 with TRBJ2-7; 8 bases line up with TRBD1. This chain's CDR3 is CASSSRTGTGVPPYEQYF. The DNA for the CDR3 is TGTGCCAGCAGCTCGCGAACCGGGACAGGCGTCCCCCCCTACGAGCAGTACTTC.